This T cell receptor (beta chain) is drawn from a study of blood T cell repertoires in COVID-19. The wider study: Sites across the United States, Italy and Spain contributed samples from acute and convalescent COVID-19. T cells, B-cell-depleted T cells, or PBMCs supplied cDNA or gDNA.

Using immunoSEQ multiplex PCR, the repertoire was profiled, and TCRdb retains in-frame clones only, with some absent. Found here are about 220,000 clones, 84% of them singletons; the top ten hold about 2.3%. Sequencing was carried out using peripheral blood. The origin of this receptor is a woman aged 60-75 years with acute or convalescent COVID-19.

The CDR3 loop reads CASCGGLTDTQYF. The CDR3 nucleotides read TGTGCCAGTTGTGGAGGGTTAACAGATACGCAGTATTTT. V and J are TRBV2 and TRBJ2-3, with D tentatively TRBD2 (6 bases). The CDR3 is made up of 13 amino acids. V lost 9 bases and J 3 bases, leaving 13 bases between the germline ends. CDR1 and CDR2 from the germline V gene are SNHLY and FYNNEI. The full variable domain, completed using reference TRBV2 and TRBJ2-3, is EPEVTQTPSHQVTQMGQEVILRCVPISNHLYFYWYRQILGQKVEFLVSFYNNEISEKSEIFDDQFSVERPDGSNFTLKIRSTKLEDSAMYFCASCGGLTDTQYFGPGTRLTVL.